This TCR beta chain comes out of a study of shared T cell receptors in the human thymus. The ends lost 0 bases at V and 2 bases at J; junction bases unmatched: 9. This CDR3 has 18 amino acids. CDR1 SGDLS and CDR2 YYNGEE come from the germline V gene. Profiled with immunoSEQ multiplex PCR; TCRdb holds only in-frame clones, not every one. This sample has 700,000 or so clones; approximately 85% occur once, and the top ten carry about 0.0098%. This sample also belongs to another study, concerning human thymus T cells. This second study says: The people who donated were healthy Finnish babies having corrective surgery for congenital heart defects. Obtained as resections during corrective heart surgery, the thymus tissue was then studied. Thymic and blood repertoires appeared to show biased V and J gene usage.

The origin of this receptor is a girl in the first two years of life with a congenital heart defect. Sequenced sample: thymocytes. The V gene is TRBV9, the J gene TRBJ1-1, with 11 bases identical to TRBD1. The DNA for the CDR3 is TGTGCCAGCAGCGTAGACTGGACAGGGGGCGAGGGAAACACTGAAGCTTTCTTT. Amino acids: CASSVDWTGGEGNTEAFF.